Below are 32 T cell receptor beta chains sequenced from a single sample in a study of blood T cells in healthy people across ages. A second PCR of 7 to 11 cycles used a sample-barcoded 5' primer and a J-beta primer mix. TCRdb analysed the 5' RACE reads with MiXCR anew, one entry per CDR3 protein. The sample contains around 700,000 distinct CDR3 sequences, 25% of which appear only once. This sample also appeared in a second study, on T cells of mothers and their children.

The sequencing sample was made of blood. All receptors come from a boy aged 5-17 years in good health.

J is TRBJ2-7 and V is TRBV12-5, with TRBD1 identical over 7 bases. The germline gives CDR1 LGHNT, CDR2 FRNRAP. The CDR3 has 16 amino acids. Trimming removed 1 base from V and 3 bases from J; junction bases left unmatched: 9. The CDR3 DNA reads TGTGCTAGTGGTTTGGGACAGGGAGCCCACCTCTACGAGCAGTACTTC. Residues: CASGLGQGAHLYEQYF.

As regards this clonotype: The junction departs from germline at one end; a sequencing error may be responsible. This chain uses TRBV12-3 or TRBV12-4 with TRBJ2-3; a weak D match, TRBD1 (5 bases). CDR3 length equals 12 residues. CDR3 residues: CACRAMTDTEYF. For the CDR3, the DNA is TGTGCCTGCAGAGCAATGACAGATACGGAGTATTTT.

The chain recombines TRBV7-6 with TRBJ2-5; D might be TRBD1 (7 bases). The CDR3 contains 15 residues. Germline V gene data show CDR1 as SGHVS and CDR2 as FNYEAQ. Trimming took off 4 bases at V and 4 bases at J, with 16 bases between the two ends. CDR3 sequence (DNA): TGTGCCAGCAGCTGGGACAGCGGGCGGGGAGAGACCCAGTACTTC. Its protein is CASSWDSGRGETQYF.

This chain joins TRBV24-1 and TRBJ2-5, with 7 bases fitting TRBD2. Looked up from germline, CDR1 is KGHDR and CDR2 is SFDVKD. V lost 7 bases and J lost 2; bases outside the gene matches: 3. The CDR3 contains 13 residues. The CDR3 DNA sequence: TGTGCCACCAGAGGGACTACTCAAGAGACCCAGTACTTC. Translation gives CATRGTTQETQYF.

The rearrangement uses TRBV12-3 or TRBV12-4 and TRBJ2-5; D remains ambiguous. The CDR3 is 15 amino acids. V was clipped by 1 base and J by 1 base, with 10 bases between them. The CDR3 loop is CASSLVSDGQETQYF. CDR3 DNA: TGTGCCAGCAGTTTAGTCTCGGACGGCCAAGAGACCCAGTACTTC.

This clonotype showed up just a few times. One end of the junction is discordant with germline, which a read error may explain. The genes are TRBV7-7 and TRBJ2-7, with 8 bases identical to TRBD2. The assigned J gene may be wrong: the sequence end matches TRBJ2-1 better. This CDR3 is built from 16 residues. CDR1 and CDR2 from the germline V gene are SSHAT and FNYEAQ (reference sequence). In nucleotides, the CDR3 is TGTGCTAGCAGCTTAGCGGGACGGGCAGGGGACAATGAGCAGTTCTTC. It translates to CASSLAGRAGDNEQFF.

The CDR3 coding sequence is TGTGCCAGCAGTTACTCGATGACACTTGAGACCCAGTACTTC. The encoded protein is CASSYSMTLETQYF. The V gene is TRBV6-2 or TRBV6-3, the J gene TRBJ2-5, with unresolved D. Trimming stripped 0 bases from V and 5 bases from J, with 10 bases between. Germline V gives CDR1 MNHEY, CDR2 SVGEGT. The CDR3 has 14 amino acids.

The rearrangement uses TRBV25-1 and TRBJ1-5, with D uncertain. The V end was cut by 3 bases, the J end by 0 bases, with 6 bases between. Germline V gene data show CDR1 as MGHDK and CDR2 as SYGVNS. There are 14 residues in the CDR3. As DNA, the CDR3 is TGTGCCAGCAGTGATAGGTATAGCAATCAGCCCCAGCATTTT. It codes for CASSDRYSNQPQHF.

This clonotype was counted between two and nine times. CDR3 sequence: CSAPGGGNYGYTF. The CDR3 nucleotides read TGCAGCGCCCCCGGGGGGGGCAACTATGGCTACACCTTC. This chain links TRBV29-1 with TRBJ1-2; perhaps TRBD1 as D (6 bases). Between the trimmed V and J ends, which lost 7 bases and 2 bases, there was a span of 14 bases. CDR1 is SQVTM, CDR2 ANQGSEA, per germline. The CDR3 loop spans 13 amino acids.

The sample holds a few counts of this clonotype. The chain uses TRBV6-6 and TRBJ2-4, with 9 bases lining up with TRBD1. J gave up 3 bases and V 4 bases, and 4 bases lay outside the gene matches. CDR3 size: 15 residues. The germline gives CDR1 MNHNY, CDR2 SVGAGI (reference sequence). CDR3 residues: CASSSPTGGKNIQYF. The CDR3 DNA follows: TGTGCCAGCAGTTCTCCGACAGGGGGCAAAAACATTCAGTACTTC.

This clonotype was counted only a few times. The J gene is TRBJ2-5, the V gene TRBV4-2; 11 bases match TRBD2. The assigned J gene may be wrong: the sequence end matches TRBJ2-1 better. This CDR3 spans 18 amino acids. Germline CDR1 is LGHNA and CDR2 is YNFKEQ. The CDR3 loop is CASSPKGVLAGVGNEQFF. The CDR3 DNA is TGTGCCAGCAGCCCGAAGGGGGTACTAGCGGGAGTGGGAAATGAGCAGTTCTTC.

This chain links TRBV28 with TRBJ2-3; 10 positions agree with TRBD2. Unmatched junction bases numbered 6, after V lost 7 bases and J lost 2 bases. In germline, CDR1 is MDHEN, CDR2 SYDVKM. This CDR3 is 15 amino acids long. The CDR3 nucleotides read TGTGCCAGCACCCCAGCGGGAGGGCCCACAGATACGCAGTATTTT. It encodes CASTPAGGPTDTQYF.

This chain connects TRBV28 to TRBJ1-6; the D is unclear. V gave up 6 bases and J gave up 0 bases, with 15 bases separating them. Looked up from germline, CDR1 is MDHEN and CDR2 is SYDVKM. The CDR3 loop spans 17 amino acids. CDR3 nucleotides: TGTGCCAGCAGCCTAGGACCGTTGAGCTCCTATAATTCACCCCTCCACTTT. This codes for CASSLGPLSSYNSPLHF.

The genes are TRBV7-2 and TRBJ1-6; no firm D call. CDR1 SGHTA and CDR2 FQGNSA come from the germline V gene. The CDR3 extends over 13 amino acids. V shed 1 base and J shed 13 bases, with 11 bases lying between them. CDR3 in amino acids: CASSLEVQNPLHF. Written as DNA, the CDR3 is TGTGCCAGCAGCTTAGAGGTCCAGAACCCCCTCCACTTT.

This clonotype turned up a few times. This rearrangement joins TRBV10-3 to TRBJ2-5, with 7 nucleotides matching TRBD2. J gave up 5 bases and V 4 bases, and 7 bases lay outside the gene matches. CDR1 is ENHRY, CDR2 SYGVKD, per germline. The CDR3 sequence is 14 residues long. The CDR3 loop reads CAISVSTSWETQYF. The CDR3 nucleotides read TGTGCCATCAGTGTCTCGACTAGCTGGGAGACCCAGTACTTC.

This clonotype has more than one count but fewer than ten. The V and J genes are TRBV28 and TRBJ2-1; the match to TRBD1 covers 7 bases. This CDR3 comprises 13 residues. V trimming: 7 bases; J trimming: 5 bases; junction bases outside the gene matches: 5. Germline V gives CDR1 MDHEN, CDR2 SYDVKM. CDR3 coding DNA: TGTGCCAGCAATCCGACAGGGCACAATGAGCAGTTCTTC. Its protein product is CASNPTGHNEQFF.

The V gene is TRBV28, the J gene TRBJ2-7; 8 bases agree with TRBD1. J was trimmed by 6 bases and V by 1 base; bases with no gene match: 8. CDR1 is MDHEN, CDR2 SYDVKM, per germline. The CDR3 totals 15 residues. CDR3 nucleotides: TGTGCCAGCAGTTTATTTGAGGCAGGGGGCGGCGAGCAGTACTTC. It translates to CASSLFEAGGGEQYF.

The table lists this clonotype with a few counts. This sequence joins TRBV7-2 and TRBJ2-4, with D hard to call. Deletions cut 2 bases from V and 0 bases from J, with 5 bases between. Germline assignment: CDR1 SGHTA and CDR2 FQGNSA. The CDR3 has 14 amino acids. The CDR3 DNA sequence: TGTGCCAGCAGCTTAACTGTAGCCAAAAACATTCAGTACTTC. Translating gives CASSLTVAKNIQYF.

There are a few counts of this clonotype. In nucleotides, the CDR3 is TGTGCCAGCAGCCTCTCGCCGGAAAAACTGTTTTTT. Its protein product is CASSLSPEKLFF. The chain joins TRBV11-2 to TRBJ1-4; no clear D. From germline, CDR1 is SGHAT and CDR2 FQNNGV. V gave up 5 bases and J gave up 8 bases, with 9 bases separating them. The CDR3 is 12 amino acids.

This clonotype turned up a few times. J is TRBJ2-1 and V is TRBV29-1; no clear D gene. This CDR3 is built from 12 residues. V dropped 7 bases and J dropped 10 bases, with 17 bases sitting between them. Germline V CDR1 and CDR2: SQVTM, ANQGSEA. CDR3 sequence: CSGIKAPVEQFF. The CDR3 DNA is TGCAGCGGGATTAAGGCCCCGGTGGAGCAGTTCTTC.

This clonotype has just a few counts. The chain joins TRBV7-2 to TRBJ2-1; D is unresolved. The CDR3 sequence is 15 residues long. The V and J ends lost 1 base and 4 bases respectively, with 11 bases between them. Germline CDR1 is SGHTA and CDR2 is FQGNSA. CDR3 sequence reads: CASSLDWSLYNEQFF. CDR3 nucleotides: TGTGCCAGCAGCTTAGACTGGAGCCTATACAATGAGCAGTTCTTC.

The chain uses TRBV11-2 and TRBJ2-7; D not resolved. V gave up 5 bases and J gave up 6 bases, with 14 bases separating them. The CDR3 loop spans 13 amino acids. Germline V CDR1 and CDR2: SGHAT, FQNNGV. The DNA of the CDR3 is TGTGCCAGCAGCATCGACCCTATCTTCGAGCAGTACTTC. It is translated as CASSIDPIFEQYF.

The sample holds a few counts of this clonotype. Written as DNA, the CDR3 is TGTGCCAGCAGTCCTCGGACGTTTGATGGCTACACCTTC. Encoded protein: CASSPRTFDGYTF. The chain is built from TRBV6-5 and TRBJ1-2; no clear D gene. Germline CDR1 reads MNHEY; CDR2 reads SVGAGI. Trimming pared 5 bases from V and 6 bases from J, leaving 13 bases between. The CDR3 consists of 13 residues.

This sequence joins TRBV29-1 and TRBJ1-6; TRBD1 agrees at 7 bases. Germline CDR1 SQVTM, CDR2 ANQGSEA. CDR3 size: 16 residues. V lost 3 bases to trimming and J lost 5 bases; unmatched junction nucleotides: 10. The CDR3 region is CSVDLQGLENNSPLHF. CDR3 DNA sequence: TGCAGCGTTGACCTACAGGGGTTAGAGAATAATTCACCCCTCCACTTT.

The V call is TRBV27, the J call TRBJ1-5, with 9 bases that match TRBD1. After removal of 5 bases from V and 6 bases from J, the junction contained 5 bases not matched to a gene. The CDR3 length is 14 residues. From germline, CDR1 is MNHEY and CDR2 SMNVEV (reference sequence). CDR3 protein: CASSPKTGGQPQHF. The CDR3 DNA follows: TGTGCCAGCAGTCCTAAGACAGGGGGTCAGCCCCAGCATTTT.

The rearrangement uses TRBV7-9 and TRBJ2-7, with 8 bases aligning to TRBD2. V was clipped by 5 bases and J by 3 bases; unmatched bases: 9. This CDR3 has 15 residues. CDR1 is SEHNR and CDR2 is FQNEAQ in the germline V gene (reference sequence). In DNA form, the CDR3 reads TGTGCCAGCAGCCCAGCGGGGGCCCTAATCTACGAGCAGTACTTC. Translating gives CASSPAGALIYEQYF.

This clonotype was counted a few times. The chain recombines TRBV20-1 with TRBJ2-1; 8 bases match TRBD2. The V gene end was trimmed by 3 bases and the J gene end by 7 bases; junction bases not matched to a gene: 5. The CDR3 covers 13 residues. Germline assignment: CDR1 DFQATT and CDR2 SNEGSKA (reference sequence). The CDR3 spells CSASRTSGNEQFF. CDR3 in DNA: TGCAGTGCTAGTCGCACTAGCGGTAATGAGCAGTTCTTC.

This chain connects TRBV24-1 to TRBJ2-2; D is perhaps TRBD1 (6 bases). V shed 5 bases and J shed 5 bases, with 23 bases lying between them. The CDR3 runs 18 residues. Germline-derived CDR1 and CDR2 are KGHDR and SFDVKD. CDR3 nucleotides: TGTGCCACCAGTGGCTTTGGGAGAAGACAGGACCCTACCGGGGAGCTGTTTTTT. The encoded protein is CATSGFGRRQDPTGELFF.

The chain employs TRBV6-5 and TRBJ1-6; perhaps TRBD1 as D (6 bases). V lost 10 bases and J lost 10, with 20 bases in between. The CDR3 has 14 residues. Germline lookup yields CDR1 MNHEY and CDR2 SVGAGI. This CDR3 is CATLKGGPGSPLHF. The CDR3 DNA reads TGTGCCACCTTAAAAGGGGGTCCGGGATCACCCCTCCACTTT.

This clonotype has only a few counts. The J gene is TRBJ1-2, the V gene TRBV7-3; TRBD1 matches at 7 bases. The length of the CDR3 is 13 residues. CDR1 is SGHTA, CDR2 FQGTGA, per germline. V lost 5 bases to trimming and J lost 6 bases; unmatched junction nucleotides: 6. In DNA, the CDR3 is TGTGCCAGCAGCCCCACAGGGGAAAATGGCTACACCTTC. Translated, it gives CASSPTGENGYTF. Together with reference TRBV7-3 and TRBJ1-2, the CDR3 gives the full variable domain: GAGVSQTPSNKVTEKGKYVELRCDPISGHTALYWYRQSLGQGPEFLIYFQGTGAADDSGLPNDRFFAVRPEGSVSTLKIQRTERGDSAVYLCASSPTGENGYTFGSGTRLTVV.

CDR3 sequence reads: CASSWGQAETQYF. As DNA, the CDR3 is TGTGCCAGCAGCTGGGGACAGGCGGAGACCCAGTACTTC. The V gene is TRBV2, the J gene TRBJ2-5, with 8 bases matching TRBD1. The CDR3 is made up of 13 amino acids. Germline V gene sequence: CDR1 SNHLY, CDR2 FYNNEI. V trimming: 6 bases; J trimming: 5 bases; junction bases outside the gene matches: 5.

In this sample, this clonotype turned up a few times. The chain combines TRBV6-5 with TRBJ2-7, with no clear D. CDR1 is MNHEY and CDR2 is SVGAGI in the germline V gene. The CDR3 covers 13 residues. V was pared by 2 bases and J by 13 bases, with 18 bases between. The CDR3, as DNA: TGTGCCAGCAGTTACGGGTTCGGAGAGCGATCCTACTTC. It is translated as CASSYGFGERSYF.